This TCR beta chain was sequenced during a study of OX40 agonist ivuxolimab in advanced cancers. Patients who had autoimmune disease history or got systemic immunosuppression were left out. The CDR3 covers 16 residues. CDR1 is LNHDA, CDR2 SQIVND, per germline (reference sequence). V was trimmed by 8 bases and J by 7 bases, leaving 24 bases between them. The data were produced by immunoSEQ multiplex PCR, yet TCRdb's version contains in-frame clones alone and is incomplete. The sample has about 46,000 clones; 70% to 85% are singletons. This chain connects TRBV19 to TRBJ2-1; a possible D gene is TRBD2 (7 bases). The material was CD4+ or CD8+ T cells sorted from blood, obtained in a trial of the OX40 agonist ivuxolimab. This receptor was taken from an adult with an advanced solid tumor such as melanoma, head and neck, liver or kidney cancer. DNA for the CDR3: TGTGCCAGTGTCAAAGGGGGAGGGGTGGCAGGAAATGAGCAGTTCTTC. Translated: CASVKGGGVAGNEQFF.